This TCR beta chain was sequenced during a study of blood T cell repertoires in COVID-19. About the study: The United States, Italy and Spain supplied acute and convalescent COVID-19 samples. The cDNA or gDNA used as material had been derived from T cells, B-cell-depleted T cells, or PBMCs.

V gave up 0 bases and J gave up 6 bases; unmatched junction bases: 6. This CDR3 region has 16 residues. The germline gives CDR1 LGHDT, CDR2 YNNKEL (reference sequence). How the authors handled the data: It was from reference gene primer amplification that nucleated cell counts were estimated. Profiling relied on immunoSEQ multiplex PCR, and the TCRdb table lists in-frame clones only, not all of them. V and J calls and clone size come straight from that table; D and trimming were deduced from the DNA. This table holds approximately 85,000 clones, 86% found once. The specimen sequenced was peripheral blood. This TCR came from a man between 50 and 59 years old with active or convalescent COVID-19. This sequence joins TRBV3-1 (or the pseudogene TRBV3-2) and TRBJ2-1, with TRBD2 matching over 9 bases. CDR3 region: CASSQDVLAGSNEQFF. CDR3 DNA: TGTGCCAGCAGCCAAGATGTTCTAGCGGGGAGCAATGAGCAGTTCTTC.